This T cell receptor beta chain is from a study of molecular identifiers for immune sequencing clone quantification. TCRdb used MiXCR to reprocess the PCR reads, holding one entry per CDR3 protein. This table has about 640,000 distinct CDR3 sequences, around 20% appearing once. In its sample, this clonotype was seen many times. The sample taken for sequencing was naive CD8+ T cells from blood, with Jurkat cell RNA spiked in. The subset denotes: FACS-sorted CD8+CD4-CCR7+CD45RA+ naive T cells. The sequence was collected from a human donor in good health. Some libraries in this study had Jurkat cell RNA spiked in.

CDR3 protein: CASSLGDTEQFF. The CDR3 nucleotides are TGTGCCAGCAGCTTAGGGGACACCGAGCAGTTCTTC. The genes are TRBV7-9 and TRBJ2-1; tentatively, D is TRBD1 (6 bases). CDR1 is SEHNR, CDR2 FQNEAQ, per germline (reference sequence). CDR3 length: 12 amino acids. V lost 1 base to trimming and J lost 10 bases, with 8 bases between them.